The T cell receptor (beta chain) under discussion was sequenced for a study of blood T cell repertoires in COVID-19. As for the study in general: The samples span acute and convalescent COVID-19 from the United States, Italy and Spain. Sample material is recorded as cDNA or gDNA derived from T cells, B-cell-depleted T cells, or PBMCs.

Germline CDR1 GTSNPN, CDR2 SVGIG (reference sequence). Trimming pared 0 bases from V and 6 bases from J, leaving 10 bases between. This CDR3 spans 13 amino acids. Authors' methods: Using reference gene primer amplification, nucleated cell counts were estimated. TCRdb's copy holds only in-frame clones and misses some; the assay was immunoSEQ multiplex PCR. V, J and clone size were drawn from that table, and D and trimming were deduced from the DNA. The table has 250,000 to 300,000 clones, 70% to 90% seen once. Across under 25 US areas, participants ranged in age from roughly 18 to 95 years. The gene calls are TRBV30 and TRBJ2-3, with D perhaps matching TRBD1 (5 bases). The sequence was collected from a young woman who had recovered from COVID-19. The sequencing sample was made of PBMCs or T cells enriched from blood (not recorded which). The CDR3 region has the DNA TGTGCCTGGAGTGTACCAGGGTGGGATACGCAGTATTTT. As protein: CAWSVPGWDTQYF.